The rows below give T cell receptor beta chains drawn from one sample of a study of Tregs in tolerant kidney transplant recipients. TCRdb keeps only in-frame clones here, not all; method: immunoSEQ multiplex PCR. The sample has about 44,000 clones; about 95% are singletons. No cognate antigen is known for these TCRs. What was sequenced was Tregs from blood cultured with allogeneic cells. The receptors stem from a human donor in good health. The CDR3 runs from the conserved cysteine through the conserved F or W. The D gene is left open where the match is weak. Clone size appears in some rows only: once, few, many, or a class for an expanded clone.

v_call	j_call	clone_size	d_call	cdr3_nt	cdr3_aa
TRBV6-1	TRBJ2-1	.	TRBD2	TGTGCCAGCAGTGAAGCGCTCTATCTAGCGGCTCACAATGAGCAGTTCTTC	CASSEALYLAAHNEQFF
TRBV10-1	TRBJ2-7	.	.	TGCGCCAGCAGTGCTAGCGCGACCTACGAGCAGTACTTC	CASSASATYEQYF
TRBV19	TRBJ1-1	.	TRBD1	TGTGCCAGTAGTCCCCGGGACAGGGCAGGAAACACTGAAGCTTTCTTT	CASSPRDRAGNTEAFF
TRBV5-4	TRBJ2-3	.	TRBD2	TGTGCCAGCAGTTATAGCGGGGCGGGCACAGATACGCAGTATTTT	CASSYSGAGTDTQYF
TRBV5-6	TRBJ1-2	.	TRBD1	TGTGCCAGCAGCTCCGGGACAGGGGGGCCGGCCTATGGCTACACCTTC	CASSSGTGGPAYGYTF
TRBV11-2	TRBJ2-5	.	.	TGTGCCAGCAAGTGGGCTGGGGAGACCCAGTACTTC	CASKWAGETQYF
TRBV6-1	TRBJ1-1	.	.	TGTGCCAGCAGTGAAGCGCATCGGTGGGACACTGAAGCTTTCTTT	CASSEAHRWDTEAFF
TRBV30	TRBJ1-5	.	.	TGTGCCTGGAGCGCGGGGGACGATCGACCCCAGCATTTT	CAWSAGDDRPQHF
TRBV7-9	TRBJ2-1	.	TRBD2	TGTGCCAGCAGCCAAAAGGGACTAGCGGGAGGGGGCTCCTACAATGAGCAGTTCTTC	CASSQKGLAGGGSYNEQFF
TRBV5-1	TRBJ2-1	once	TRBD2	TGCGCCAGCAGCGACCCGGGACTAGCGGGGATTAGGAAGCAGTTCTTC	CASSDPGLAGIRKQFF
TRBV7-8	TRBJ2-3	.	.	TGTGCCAGCAGCTCACTAGCTAAGAGCCCGATGCCCACAGATACGCAGTATTTT	CASSSLAKSPMPTDTQYF
TRBV5-6	TRBJ1-2	.	.	TGTGCCAGCAGCTTGTGGCGGGTCACGAACTATGGCTACACCTTC	CASSLWRVTNYGYTF
TRBV6-5	TRBJ1-2	.	.	TGTGCCAGCTCCTCCACCAGAATGGGCTACACCTTC	CASSSTRMGYTF